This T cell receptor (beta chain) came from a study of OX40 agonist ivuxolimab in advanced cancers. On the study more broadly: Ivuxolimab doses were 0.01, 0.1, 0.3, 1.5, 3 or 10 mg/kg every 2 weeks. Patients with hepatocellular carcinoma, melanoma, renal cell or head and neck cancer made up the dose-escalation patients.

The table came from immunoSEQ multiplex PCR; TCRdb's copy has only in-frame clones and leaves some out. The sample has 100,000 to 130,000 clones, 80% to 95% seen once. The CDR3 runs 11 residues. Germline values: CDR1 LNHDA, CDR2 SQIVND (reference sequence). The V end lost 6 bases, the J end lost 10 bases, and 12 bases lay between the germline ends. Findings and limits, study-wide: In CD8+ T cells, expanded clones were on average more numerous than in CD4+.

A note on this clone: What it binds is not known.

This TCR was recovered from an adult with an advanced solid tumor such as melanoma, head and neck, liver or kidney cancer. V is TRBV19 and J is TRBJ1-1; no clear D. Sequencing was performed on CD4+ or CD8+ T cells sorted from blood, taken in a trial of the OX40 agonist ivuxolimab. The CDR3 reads CASRIREGAFF. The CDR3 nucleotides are TGTGCCAGTAGGATCCGGGAAGGAGCTTTCTTT. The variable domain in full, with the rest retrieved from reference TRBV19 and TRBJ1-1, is DGGITQSPKYLFRKEGQNVTLSCEQNLNHDAMYWYRQDPGQGLRLIYYSQIVNDFQKGDIAEGYSVSREKKESFPLTVTSAQKNPTAFYLCASRIREGAFFGQGTRLTVV.